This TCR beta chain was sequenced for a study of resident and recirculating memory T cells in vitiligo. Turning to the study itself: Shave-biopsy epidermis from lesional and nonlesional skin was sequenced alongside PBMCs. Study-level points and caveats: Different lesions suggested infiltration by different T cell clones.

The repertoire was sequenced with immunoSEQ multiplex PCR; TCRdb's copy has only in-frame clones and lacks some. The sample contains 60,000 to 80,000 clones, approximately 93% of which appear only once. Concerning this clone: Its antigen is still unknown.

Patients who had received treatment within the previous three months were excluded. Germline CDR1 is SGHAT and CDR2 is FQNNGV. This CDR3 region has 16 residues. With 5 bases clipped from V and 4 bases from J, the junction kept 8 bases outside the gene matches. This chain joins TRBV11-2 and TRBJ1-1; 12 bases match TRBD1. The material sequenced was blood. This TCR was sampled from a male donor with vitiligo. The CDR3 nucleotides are TGTGCCAGCAGCGCCCGGGACAGGGGGCGTGCCACTGAAGCTTTCTTT. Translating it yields CASSARDRGRATEAFF.